This TCR beta chain was observed in a study of T cells in Graves' hyperthyroidism and ophthalmopathy. Amplification of TCR beta CDR3 regions was performed using RNA transcripts as template. Using the HTBI primer set, a first-round RT-PCR was run on the TCR CDR3. TCRdb fed the multiplex PCR reads into MiXCR, producing one record per CDR3 protein. Of about 290,000 distinct CDR3 sequences in the sample, approximately 12% were seen once. This CDR3 is built from 15 residues. The germline CDR1 and CDR2 sequences are MNHEY and SMNVEV (reference sequence). Trimming left V 4 bases short and J 2 bases short, with 15 bases between. Participants, patients aged 18 to 65, had newly diagnosed hyperthyroidism with a duration under 2 months. Used for diagnoses were clinical symptoms, serum thyroxine and TRAb, thyroid ultrasound and orbital computed tomography. This clonotype was picked up many times.

The sequence derives from a woman in her twenties or thirties with Graves' hyperthyroidism that later progressed to Graves' ophthalmopathy. The V gene is TRBV27, the J gene TRBJ2-7; D may be TRBD1 (5 bases). Sequencing was done on a sample of blood. The DNA of the CDR3 is TGTGCCAGCAGTTCCTATCTAGGACACCCCTACGAGCAGTACTTC. As protein: CASSSYLGHPYEQYF.